This record covers a single T cell receptor (beta chain). As yet, its antigen is unknown. This CDR3 has 10 residues. CDR1 DFQATT and CDR2 SNEGSKA come from the germline V gene (reference sequence). Trimming stripped 6 bases from V and 4 bases from J, with 7 bases between. The PCR used 60 Vbeta and 13 Jbeta primers. The method was immunoSEQ multiplex PCR; TCRdb's version includes in-frame clones alone and lacks a portion of them. Of some 200,000 clones in the sample, about four fifths are singletons; the top ten hold 1.5% to 1.7%. The data belong to a study of cytomegalovirus exposure and HLA in healthy donors. General study findings and limits: In a later analysis, TCR beta V- and J-gene trimming was associated with a missense DCLRE1C variant.

This TCR derives from a girl under 18 in good health and CMV-seropositive. The specimen was PBMCs. This chain joins TRBV20-1 and TRBJ2-7, with D perhaps TRBD2 (6 bases). Here the CDR3 reads CSARGYEQYF. CDR3 DNA sequence: TGCAGTGCCCGGGGGTACGAGCAGTACTTC.